These 9 T cell receptor beta chains originate from one sample sequenced in a study of blood T cell repertoires in COVID-19. TCRdb's table, derived via immunoSEQ multiplex PCR, lists solely in-frame clones and lacks some. The table shows about 260,000 clones, with about 86% occurring only once. What was sequenced was PBMCs or T cells enriched from blood (not recorded which). Receptors originate from a man younger than 40 with acute COVID-19.

In DNA, the CDR3 is TGCAGCGTGGGCTTAGGACAGGGGAACAATGAGCAGTTCTTC. Amino acid sequence: CSVGLGQGNNEQFF. The chain carries TRBV29-1 and TRBJ2-1, with 9 bases lining up with TRBD1. The germline V gene has CDR1 SQVTM and CDR2 ANQGSEA. The J segment lost 5 bases and the V segment lost 6 bases, leaving 8 bases of the junction unmatched. The CDR3 runs to 14 residues.

The rearrangement links TRBV7-6 to TRBJ1-4; D unclear. Germline V CDR1 and CDR2: SGHVS, FNYEAQ. This CDR3 has 15 amino acids. Trimming shortened V by 1 base and J by 7 bases, and 13 bases separated the two germline ends. CDR3 protein: CASSLESHVGEKLFF. As DNA, the CDR3 is TGTGCCAGCAGCTTAGAAAGCCACGTTGGTGAAAAACTGTTTTTT.

The chain uses TRBV21-1 and TRBJ1-1. TRBV21-1 is deemed a pseudogene. There are 10 residues in the CDR3. CDR3 bases: TGTGCCAGCAGACCCTCTAAAGCTTTCTTT. This sequence encodes CASRPSKAFF.

This clone has just a few counts. This chain's CDR3 is CASRIQGAAFF. CDR3 bases: TGTGCCAGCAGGATTCAGGGGGCAGCTTTCTTT. The chain employs TRBV28 and TRBJ1-1; TRBD1 matches at 8 bases. Per the germline V gene, CDR1 is MDHEN and CDR2 is SYDVKM. CDR3 size: 11 residues. Trimming cost V 6 bases and J 10 bases; bases outside gene matches: 4.

The chain combines TRBV7-9 with TRBJ2-5; D gene uncertain. Germline CDR1 SEHNR, CDR2 FQNEAQ (reference sequence). V lost 1 base, J lost 2 bases, and 11 bases lay in between. This CDR3 is built from 15 residues. Written as DNA, the CDR3 is TGTGCCAGCAGCTTAGGGTTAACGGTACAAGAGACCCAGTACTTC. This codes for CASSLGLTVQETQYF.

J is TRBJ1-1 and V is TRBV3-1 (or the pseudogene TRBV3-2); D perhaps matches TRBD1 (5 bases). Germline V lookup: CDR1 LGHDT, CDR2 YNNKEL (reference sequence). Trimming shortened V by 7 bases and J by 2 bases, and 14 bases separated the two germline ends. The CDR3 extends over 14 amino acids. This CDR3 is CASIGADRNTEAFF. CDR3 nucleotides: TGTGCCAGCATAGGGGCAGATCGCAACACTGAAGCTTTCTTT.

The genes are TRBV6-5 and TRBJ2-1; D ambiguous. The CDR3 has 14 amino acids. V was cut by 7 bases and J by 4 bases, with 14 bases left in between. CDR1 and CDR2 (germline): MNHEY, SVGAGI. The CDR3 sequence is CASKVAPLYNEQFF. The CDR3 DNA sequence: TGTGCCAGCAAGGTAGCCCCCTTGTACAATGAGCAGTTCTTC.

V gene TRBV11-2 combines with J gene TRBJ2-1; D perhaps matches TRBD1 (5 bases). V dropped 5 bases and J dropped 4 bases, with 15 bases sitting between them. This CDR3 has 15 residues. CDR1 is SGHAT, CDR2 FQNNGV, per germline. This chain's CDR3 is CASSPQYDSYNEQFF. The CDR3 DNA reads TGTGCCAGCAGCCCCCAATACGACAGTTACAATGAGCAGTTCTTC.

This chain connects TRBV5-8 to TRBJ1-2; D is unclear. The CDR3 runs 13 residues. V dropped 3 bases and J dropped 6 bases, with 12 bases sitting between them. Germline CDR1 reads SGHTS; CDR2 reads YDEGEE. The CDR3 protein is CASSYYREDGYTF. The CDR3 DNA reads as TGTGCCAGCAGCTATTACCGGGAGGATGGCTACACCTTC.